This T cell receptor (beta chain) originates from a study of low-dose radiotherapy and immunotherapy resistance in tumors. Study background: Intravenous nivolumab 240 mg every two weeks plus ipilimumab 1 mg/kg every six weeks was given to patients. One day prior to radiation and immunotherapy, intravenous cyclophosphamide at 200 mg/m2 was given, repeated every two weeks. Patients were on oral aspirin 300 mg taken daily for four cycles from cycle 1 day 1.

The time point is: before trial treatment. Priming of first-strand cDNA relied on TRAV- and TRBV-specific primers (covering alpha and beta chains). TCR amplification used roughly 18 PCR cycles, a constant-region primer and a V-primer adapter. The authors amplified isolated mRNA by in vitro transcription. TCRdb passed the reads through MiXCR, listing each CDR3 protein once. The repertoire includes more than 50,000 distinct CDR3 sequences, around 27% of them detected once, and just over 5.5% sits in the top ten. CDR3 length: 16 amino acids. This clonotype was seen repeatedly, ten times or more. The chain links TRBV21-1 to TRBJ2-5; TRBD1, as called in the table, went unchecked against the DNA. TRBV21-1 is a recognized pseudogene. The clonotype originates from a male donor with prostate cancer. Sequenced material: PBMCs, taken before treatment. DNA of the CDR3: TGTGCCAGCATCCGGGAGCTCCGTCTAGCATGGGAGACCCAGTACTTC. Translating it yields CASIRELRLAWETQYF.